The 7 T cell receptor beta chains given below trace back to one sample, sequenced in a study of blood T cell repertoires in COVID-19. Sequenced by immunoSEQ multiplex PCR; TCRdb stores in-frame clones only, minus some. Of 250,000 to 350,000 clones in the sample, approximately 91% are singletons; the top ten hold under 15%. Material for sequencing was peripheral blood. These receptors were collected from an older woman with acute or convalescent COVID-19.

The CDR3 DNA is TGTGCCAGCAGCGCAAACCCGGGACAATCTAATGAAAAACTGTTTTTT. Encoded protein: CASSANPGQSNEKLFF. The chain carries TRBV9 and TRBJ1-4; D perhaps matches TRBD1 (6 bases). V lost 3 bases to trimming and J lost 3 bases, with 15 bases between them. The germline V gene has CDR1 SGDLS and CDR2 YYNGEE. CDR3 length equals 16 residues.

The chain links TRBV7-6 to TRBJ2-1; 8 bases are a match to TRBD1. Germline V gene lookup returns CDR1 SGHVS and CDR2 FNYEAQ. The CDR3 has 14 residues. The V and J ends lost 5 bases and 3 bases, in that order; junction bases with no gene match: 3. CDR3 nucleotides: TGTGCCAGCAGCCCGGACAGGGTCTACAATGAGCAGTTCTTC. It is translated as CASSPDRVYNEQFF.

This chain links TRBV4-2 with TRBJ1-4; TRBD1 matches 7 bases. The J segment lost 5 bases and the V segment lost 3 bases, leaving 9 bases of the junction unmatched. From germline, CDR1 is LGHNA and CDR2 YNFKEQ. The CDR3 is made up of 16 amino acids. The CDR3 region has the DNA TGTGCCAGCAGCCAGACCCGACAGGGACTCAATGAAAAACTGTTTTTT. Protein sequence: CASSQTRQGLNEKLFF.

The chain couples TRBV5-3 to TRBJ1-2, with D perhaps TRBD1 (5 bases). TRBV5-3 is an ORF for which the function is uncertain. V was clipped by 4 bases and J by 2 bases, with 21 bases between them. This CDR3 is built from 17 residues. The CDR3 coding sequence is TGTGCCAGAAGCAAGGGAGCGGGGAGGGGCGAAAACTATGGCTACACCTTC. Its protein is CARSKGAGRGENYGYTF.

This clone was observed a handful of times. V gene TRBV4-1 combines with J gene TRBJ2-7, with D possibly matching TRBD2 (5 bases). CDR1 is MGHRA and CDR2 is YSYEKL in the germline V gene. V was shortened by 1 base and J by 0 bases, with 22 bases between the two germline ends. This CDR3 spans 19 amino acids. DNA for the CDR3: TGCGCCAGCAGCCAAGCGTCCGGACTTGGCAAATTACCCTCCTACGAGCAGTACTTC. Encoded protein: CASSQASGLGKLPSYEQYF.

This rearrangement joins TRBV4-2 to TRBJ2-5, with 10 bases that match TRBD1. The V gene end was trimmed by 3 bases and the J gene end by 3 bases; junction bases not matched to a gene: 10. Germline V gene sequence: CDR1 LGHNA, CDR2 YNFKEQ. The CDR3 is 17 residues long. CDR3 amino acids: CASSQADRTGGEETQYF. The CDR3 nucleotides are TGTGCCAGCAGCCAGGCCGACCGGACAGGGGGAGAAGAGACCCAGTACTTC.

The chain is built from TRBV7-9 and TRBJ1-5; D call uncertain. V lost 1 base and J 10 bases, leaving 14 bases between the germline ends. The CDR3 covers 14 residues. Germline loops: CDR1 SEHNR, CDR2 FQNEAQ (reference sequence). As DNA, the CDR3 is TGTGCCAGCAGCTTAGTCGGTCAGGAGGGCCCCCAGCATTTT. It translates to CASSLVGQEGPQHF.